These 5 T cell receptor beta chains share one sample of origin, sequenced in a study of regulatory T cells in long-lasting Graves disease. The authors built TCR beta libraries using iRepertoire HTBI primers and Arm-PCR of CDR3 regions. MiXCR was run by TCRdb on the multiplex PCR reads, yielding one entry per CDR3 protein. This sample has approximately 500,000 distinct CDR3 sequences, with roughly 21% found just once. As for time point: persistent/refractory GD, antithyroid drugs over 5 years with positive TRAb. From RNA extracted from PBMCs, the TCR library was made. Sequencing used peripheral blood mononuclear cells (PBMCs), obtained when the disease was refractory, from a patient treated with antithyroid drugs. These receptor sequences come from a female donor with Graves disease.

Ten or more counts support this clonotype. The rearrangement uses TRBV11-1 and TRBJ1-5; D unclear. The CDR3 is 15 amino acids. V was cut by 4 bases and J by 0 bases, with 10 bases left in between. Germline assignment: CDR1 SGHAT and CDR2 FQDESV (reference sequence). The CDR3 sequence is CASSSTNNSNQPQHF. DNA for the CDR3: TGTGCCAGCAGCTCGACAAATAATAGCAATCAGCCCCAGCATTTT.

This clonotype was observed many times. V usage is TRBV28 and J usage is TRBJ1-6; D gene uncertain. The CDR3 runs to 12 residues. Germline assignment: CDR1 MDHEN and CDR2 SYDVKM. V was shortened by 7 bases and J by 4 bases, with 5 bases between the two germline ends. As DNA, the CDR3 is TGTGCCAGCAAAGGGTATAATTCACCCCTCCACTTT. Protein product: CASKGYNSPLHF. Complete variable domain (other parts from reference TRBV28 and TRBJ1-6): DVKVTQSSRYLVKRTGEKVFLECVQDMDHENMFWYRQDPGLGLRLIYFSYDVKMKEKGDIPEGYSVSREKKERFSLILESASTNQTSMYLCASKGYNSPLHFGNGTRLTVT.

This clonotype was detected many times. The chain is built from TRBV11-2 and TRBJ1-1; possibly TRBD1 for D (6 bases). The CDR3 has 15 amino acids. The V end lost 3 bases, the J end lost 3 bases, and 14 bases lay between the germline ends. Per the germline V gene, CDR1 is SGHAT and CDR2 is FQNNGV. CDR3 loop: CASSLGQRRYTEAFF. The CDR3 region has the DNA TGTGCCAGCAGCTTGGGACAAAGAAGGTACACTGAAGCTTTCTTT.

The sample holds a few counts of this clonotype. V usage is TRBV5-6 and J usage is TRBJ2-2; 7 bases agree with TRBD1. Germline assignment: CDR1 SGHDT and CDR2 YYEEEE. This CDR3 comprises 16 residues. The trim removed 3 bases at V and 1 base at J, leaving 6 bases unmatched. The CDR3 protein is CASSWMTGWNTGELFF. For the CDR3, the DNA is TGTGCCAGCAGCTGGATGACAGGGTGGAACACCGGGGAGCTGTTTTTT.

V is TRBV29-1 and J is TRBJ1-1, with D hard to call. V lost 5 bases, J lost 2 bases, and 15 bases lay in between. This CDR3 spans 14 amino acids. CDR1 and CDR2 from the germline V gene are SQVTM and ANQGSEA. The CDR3 loop reads CSVLNRLSNTEAFF. The CDR3 DNA follows: TGCAGCGTTCTAAACAGACTAAGTAACACTGAAGCTTTCTTT.